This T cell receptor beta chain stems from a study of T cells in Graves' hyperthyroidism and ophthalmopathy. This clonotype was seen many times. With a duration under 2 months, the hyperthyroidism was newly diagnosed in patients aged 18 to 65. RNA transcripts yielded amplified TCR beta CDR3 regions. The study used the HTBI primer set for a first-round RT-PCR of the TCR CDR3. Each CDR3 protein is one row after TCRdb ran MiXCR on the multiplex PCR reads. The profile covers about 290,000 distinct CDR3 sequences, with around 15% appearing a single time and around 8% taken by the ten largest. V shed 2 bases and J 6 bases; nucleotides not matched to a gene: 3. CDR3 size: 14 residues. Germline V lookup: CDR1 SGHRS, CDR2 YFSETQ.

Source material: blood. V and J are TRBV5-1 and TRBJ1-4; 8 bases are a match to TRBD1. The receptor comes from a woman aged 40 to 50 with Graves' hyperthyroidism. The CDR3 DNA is TGCGCCAGCAGCTTCCAGACAGGGGATGAAAAACTGTTTTTT. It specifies CASSFQTGDEKLFF.